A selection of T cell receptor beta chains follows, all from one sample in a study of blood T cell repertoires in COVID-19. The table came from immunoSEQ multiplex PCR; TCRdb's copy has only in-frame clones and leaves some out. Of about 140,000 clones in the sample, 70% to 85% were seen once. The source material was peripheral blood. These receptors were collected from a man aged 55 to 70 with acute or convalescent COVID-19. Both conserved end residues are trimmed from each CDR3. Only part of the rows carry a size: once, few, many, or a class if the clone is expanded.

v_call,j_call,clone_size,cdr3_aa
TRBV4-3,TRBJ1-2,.,ASSQEPGADYGYT
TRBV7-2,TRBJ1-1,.,ASSLMSVNTEAF
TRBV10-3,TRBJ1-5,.,AISESRQLIGPQH
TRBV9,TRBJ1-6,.,ASSVTGLDSPLH
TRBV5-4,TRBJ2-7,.,ASSRQGAGEQY
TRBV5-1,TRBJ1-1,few,ASSLNRGGTEAF
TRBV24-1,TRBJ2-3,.,ATSDKGQGADTQY
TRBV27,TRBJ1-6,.,ASSPAGDNSPLH
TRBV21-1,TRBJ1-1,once,ASSGRELREREAF
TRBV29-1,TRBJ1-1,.,SVVGQLNTEAF
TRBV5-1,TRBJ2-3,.,ASSLDGTRSDTQY